A single sample gave rise to the 7 T cell receptor beta chains below, sequenced in a study of regulatory T cells in long-lasting Graves disease. Sequencing libraries for TCR beta were prepared with iRepertoire HTBI primers and Arm-PCR of CDR3 regions. TCRdb ran MiXCR on the multiplex PCR reads and lists one entry per CDR3 protein. The repertoire holds roughly 350,000 distinct CDR3 sequences, with 15% to 20% as singletons. The sample's time point: newly diagnosed GD, antithyroid drugs for less than 3 months. The TCR library was prepared using RNA isolated from PBMCs. In addition, the sample was reused for a study of T cells in Graves' hyperthyroidism and ophthalmopathy.

Sequencing used peripheral blood mononuclear cells (PBMCs), obtained at new diagnosis, from a patient treated with antithyroid drugs. The receptors come from a man aged 35 to 55 with Graves disease.

This clonotype was seen many times. The gene calls are TRBV7-9 and TRBJ2-1, with D unclear. There are 12 residues in the CDR3. V dropped 5 bases and J dropped 10 bases, with 12 bases sitting between them. Germline CDR1 SEHNR, CDR2 FQNEAQ (reference sequence). CDR3 sequence reads: CASSPPFGEQFF. The CDR3 nucleotides are TGTGCCAGCAGCCCACCCTTCGGGGAGCAGTTCTTC.

This clonotype was seen repeatedly, ten times or more. V usage is TRBV5-1 and J usage is TRBJ1-5; the D is unclear. Germline V gives CDR1 SGHRS, CDR2 YFSETQ. There are 14 residues in the CDR3. Trimming shortened V by 2 bases and J by 6 bases, and 12 bases separated the two germline ends. DNA for the CDR3: TGCGCCAGCAGCTTATTTCCAGGTGGTCAGCCCCAGCATTTT. Amino acid sequence: CASSLFPGGQPQHF.

This clonotype was picked up a small number of times. The chain couples TRBV3-1 to TRBJ2-2; D could derive from TRBD1 or TRBD2 (5 bases each). The CDR3 covers 16 residues. Germline assignment: CDR1 LGHDT and CDR2 YNNKEL (reference sequence). The ends were cut back, 4 bases at V and 4 bases at J, with 16 bases in the middle. The CDR3: CASSPWGIASTGELFF. The CDR3 DNA is TGTGCCAGCAGCCCGTGGGGGATAGCGAGCACCGGGGAGCTGTTTTTT.

This clonotype was seen only once. V and J are TRBV12-3 or TRBV12-4 and TRBJ2-3, with TRBD1 matching over 11 bases. The CDR3 consists of 15 residues. Trimming cost V 6 bases and J 5 bases; bases outside gene matches: 7. The CDR3 sequence: CASSSGQGAIDTQYF. The CDR3 region has the DNA TGTGCCAGCAGCTCAGGACAGGGGGCAATAGATACGCAGTATTTT.

The chain uses TRBV27 and TRBJ2-1; 12 positions agree with TRBD2. The CDR3 is 15 residues long. The V gene end was trimmed by 6 bases and the J gene end by 4 bases; junction bases not matched to a gene: 4. The germline CDR1 and CDR2 sequences are MNHEY and SMNVEV (reference sequence). In DNA form, the CDR3 reads TGTGCCAGCAGCAGGACTAGCGGGGAGTACAATGAGCAGTTCTTC. Translated, it gives CASSRTSGEYNEQFF.

The chain recombines TRBV6-2 or TRBV6-3 with TRBJ1-1; 8 bases match TRBD1. Trimming removed 6 bases from V and 3 bases from J; junction bases left unmatched: 3. Germline V lookup: CDR1 MNHEY, CDR2 SVGEGT. This CDR3 is built from 13 residues. The CDR3 here is CASSQGAYTEAFF. The CDR3 DNA sequence: TGTGCCAGCAGCCAGGGGGCTTACACTGAAGCTTTCTTT.

This CDR3 is CAISRGVPGELFF. In DNA, the CDR3 is TGTGCCATCAGTCGCGGCGTTCCCGGGGAGCTGTTTTTT. The chain links TRBV10-3 to TRBJ2-2; D unclear. In germline, CDR1 is ENHRY, CDR2 SYGVKD. V lost 5 bases to trimming and J lost 6 bases, with 10 bases between them. The CDR3 has 13 residues.